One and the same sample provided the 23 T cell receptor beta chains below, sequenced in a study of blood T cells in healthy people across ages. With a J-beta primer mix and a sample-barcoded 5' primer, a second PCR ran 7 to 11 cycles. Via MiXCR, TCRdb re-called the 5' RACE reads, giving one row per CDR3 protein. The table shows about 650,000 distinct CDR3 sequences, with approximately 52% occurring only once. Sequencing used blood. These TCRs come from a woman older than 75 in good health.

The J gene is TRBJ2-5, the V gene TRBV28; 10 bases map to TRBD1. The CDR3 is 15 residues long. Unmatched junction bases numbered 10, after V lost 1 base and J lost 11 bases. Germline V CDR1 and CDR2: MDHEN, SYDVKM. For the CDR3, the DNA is TGTGCCAGCAGTTTATCTGACAGGGGGCGGAATGAGCAGTACTTC. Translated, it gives CASSLSDRGRNEQYF.

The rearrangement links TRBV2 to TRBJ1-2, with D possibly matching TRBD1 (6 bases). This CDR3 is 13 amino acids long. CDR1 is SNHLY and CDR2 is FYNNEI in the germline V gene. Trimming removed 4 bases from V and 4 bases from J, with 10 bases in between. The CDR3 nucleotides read TGTGCCAGCAGTGTAGGGGGAGCCTATGGCTACACCTTC. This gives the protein CASSVGGAYGYTF.

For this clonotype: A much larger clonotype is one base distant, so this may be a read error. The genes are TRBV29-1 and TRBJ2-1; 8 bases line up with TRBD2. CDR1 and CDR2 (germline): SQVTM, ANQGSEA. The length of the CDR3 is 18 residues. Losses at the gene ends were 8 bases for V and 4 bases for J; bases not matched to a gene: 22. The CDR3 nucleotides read TGCAGCCTACGGATCCTAAAAACCACTAGCGGCCGGTACAATGAGCAGTTCTTC. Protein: CSLRILKTTSGRYNEQFF.

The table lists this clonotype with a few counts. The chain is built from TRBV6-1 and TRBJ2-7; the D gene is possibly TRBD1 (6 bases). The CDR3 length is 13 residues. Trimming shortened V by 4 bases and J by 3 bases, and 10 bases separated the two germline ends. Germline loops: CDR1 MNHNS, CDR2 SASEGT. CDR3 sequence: CASSGQQGYEQYF. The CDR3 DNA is TGTGCCAGCAGTGGACAACAGGGCTACGAGCAGTACTTC.

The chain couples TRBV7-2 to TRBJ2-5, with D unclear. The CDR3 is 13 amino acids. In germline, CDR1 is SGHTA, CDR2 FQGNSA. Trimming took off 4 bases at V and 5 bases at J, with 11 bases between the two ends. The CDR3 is CASSSLIPETQYF. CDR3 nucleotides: TGTGCCAGCAGCTCGCTCATACCGGAGACCCAGTACTTC.

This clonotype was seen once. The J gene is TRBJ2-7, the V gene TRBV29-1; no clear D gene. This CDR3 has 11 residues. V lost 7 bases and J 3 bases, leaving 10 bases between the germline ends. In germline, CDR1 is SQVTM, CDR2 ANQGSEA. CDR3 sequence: CSAGSRYEQYF. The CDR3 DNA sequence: TGCAGCGCCGGGTCTCGCTACGAGCAGTACTTC.

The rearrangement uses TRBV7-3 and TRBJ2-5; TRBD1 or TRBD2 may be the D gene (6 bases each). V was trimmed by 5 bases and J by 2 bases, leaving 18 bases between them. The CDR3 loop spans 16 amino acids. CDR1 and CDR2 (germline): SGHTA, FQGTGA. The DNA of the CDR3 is TGTGCCAGCAGCCCACTTGGGGGGCGTGAGCAAGAGACCCAGTACTTC. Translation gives CASSPLGGREQETQYF.

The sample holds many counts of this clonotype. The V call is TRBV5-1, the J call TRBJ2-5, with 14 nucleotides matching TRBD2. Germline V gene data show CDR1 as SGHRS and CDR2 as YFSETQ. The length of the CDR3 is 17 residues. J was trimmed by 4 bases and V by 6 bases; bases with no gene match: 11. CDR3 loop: CASTRPGLAGVAETQYF. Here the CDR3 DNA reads TGCGCCAGCACCCGACCGGGACTAGCGGGAGTGGCAGAGACCCAGTACTTC.

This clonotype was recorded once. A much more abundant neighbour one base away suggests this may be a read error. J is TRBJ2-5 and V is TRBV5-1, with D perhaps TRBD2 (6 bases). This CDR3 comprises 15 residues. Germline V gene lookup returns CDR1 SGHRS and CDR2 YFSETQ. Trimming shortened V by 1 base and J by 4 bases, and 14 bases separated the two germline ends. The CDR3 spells CASSLPRVGGETQYF. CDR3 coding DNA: TGCGCCAGCAGCTTGCCAAGGGTGGGAGGAGAGACCCAGTACTTC.

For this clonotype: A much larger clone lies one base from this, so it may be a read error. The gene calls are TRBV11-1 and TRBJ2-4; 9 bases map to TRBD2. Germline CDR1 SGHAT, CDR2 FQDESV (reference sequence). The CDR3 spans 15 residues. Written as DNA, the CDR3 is TGTGTCAGCAGCTTAGCGGGAGTGGCCAAAAACATTCAGTACTTC. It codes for CVSSLAGVAKNIQYF.

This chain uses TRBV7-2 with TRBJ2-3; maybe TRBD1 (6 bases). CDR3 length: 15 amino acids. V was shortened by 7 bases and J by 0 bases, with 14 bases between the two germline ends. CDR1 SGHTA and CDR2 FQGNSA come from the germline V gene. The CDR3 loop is CASTTGTMSTDTQYF. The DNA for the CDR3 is TGTGCCAGCACCACCGGGACAATGAGCACAGATACGCAGTATTTT.

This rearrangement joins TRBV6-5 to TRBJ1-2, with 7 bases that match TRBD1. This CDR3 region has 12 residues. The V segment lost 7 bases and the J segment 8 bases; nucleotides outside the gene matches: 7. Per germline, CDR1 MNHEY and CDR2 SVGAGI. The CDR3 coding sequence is TGTGCCAGCACCAAGGGGGCAGACGGCTACACCTTC. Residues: CASTKGADGYTF.

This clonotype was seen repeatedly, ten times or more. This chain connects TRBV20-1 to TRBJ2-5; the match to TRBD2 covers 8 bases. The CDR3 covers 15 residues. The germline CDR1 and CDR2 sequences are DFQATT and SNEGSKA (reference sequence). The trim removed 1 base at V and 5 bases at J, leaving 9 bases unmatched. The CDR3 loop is CSARVPAGAGETQYF. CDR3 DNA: TGCAGTGCTAGAGTTCCAGCGGGGGCGGGGGAGACCCAGTACTTC.

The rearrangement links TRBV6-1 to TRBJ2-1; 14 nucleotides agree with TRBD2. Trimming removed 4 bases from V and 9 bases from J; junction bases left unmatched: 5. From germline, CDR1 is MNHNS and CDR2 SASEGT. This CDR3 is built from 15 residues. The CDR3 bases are TGTGCCAGCAGTGGAGGGACTAGCGGGAGAGGTGAGCAGTTCTTC. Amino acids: CASSGGTSGRGEQFF.

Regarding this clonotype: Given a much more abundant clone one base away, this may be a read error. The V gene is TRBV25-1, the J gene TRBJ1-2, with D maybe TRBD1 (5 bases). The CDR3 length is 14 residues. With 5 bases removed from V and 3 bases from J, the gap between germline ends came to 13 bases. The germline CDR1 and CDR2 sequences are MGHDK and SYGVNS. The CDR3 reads CASSKSGGYYGYTF. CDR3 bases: TGTGCCAGCAGTAAATCGGGGGGGTACTATGGCTACACCTTC.

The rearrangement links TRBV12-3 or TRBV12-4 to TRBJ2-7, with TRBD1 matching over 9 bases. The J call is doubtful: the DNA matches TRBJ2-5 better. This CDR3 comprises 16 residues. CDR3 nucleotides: TGTGCCAGCAGTCTCTCCTCGGGACAGGGCCAAGAGACCCAGTACTTC. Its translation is CASSLSSGQGQETQYF.

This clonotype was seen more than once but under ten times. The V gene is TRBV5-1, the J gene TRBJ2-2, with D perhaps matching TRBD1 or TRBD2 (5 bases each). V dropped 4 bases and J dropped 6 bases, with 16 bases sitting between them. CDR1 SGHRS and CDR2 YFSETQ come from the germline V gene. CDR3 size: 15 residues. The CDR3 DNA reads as TGCGCCAGCAGCCGCGCTCGACTGGGACCCGGGGAGCTGTTTTTT. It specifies CASSRARLGPGELFF.

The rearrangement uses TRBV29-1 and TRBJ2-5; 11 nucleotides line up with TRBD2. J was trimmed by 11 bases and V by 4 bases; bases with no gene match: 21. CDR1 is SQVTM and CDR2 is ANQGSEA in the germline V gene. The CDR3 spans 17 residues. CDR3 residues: CSVGGLAEPSSHNEQYF. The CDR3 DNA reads TGCAGCGTTGGGGGACTAGCGGAGCCCAGCTCCCACAATGAGCAGTACTTC.

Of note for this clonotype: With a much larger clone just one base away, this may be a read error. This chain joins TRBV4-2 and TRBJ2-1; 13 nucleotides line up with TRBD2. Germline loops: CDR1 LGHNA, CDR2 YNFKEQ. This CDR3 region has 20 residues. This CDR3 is CAGSQAFGLAGAGYYNEQFF. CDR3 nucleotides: TGTGCCGGCAGCCAAGCCTTTGGACTAGCGGGAGCCGGATACTACAATGAGCAGTTCTTC.

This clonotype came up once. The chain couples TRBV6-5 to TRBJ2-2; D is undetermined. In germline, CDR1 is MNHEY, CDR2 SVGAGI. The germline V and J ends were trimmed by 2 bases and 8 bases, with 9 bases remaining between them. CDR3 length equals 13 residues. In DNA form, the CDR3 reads TGTGCCAGCAGTTACACCAGCAGGGGGGAGCTGTTTTTT. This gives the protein CASSYTSRGELFF.

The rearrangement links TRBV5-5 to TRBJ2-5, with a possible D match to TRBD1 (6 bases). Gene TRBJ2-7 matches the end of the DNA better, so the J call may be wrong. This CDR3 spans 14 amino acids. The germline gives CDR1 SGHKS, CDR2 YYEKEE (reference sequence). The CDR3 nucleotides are TGTGCCAGCAGCTTAATGGACAGAGCCTACGAGCAGTACTTC. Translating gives CASSLMDRAYEQYF.

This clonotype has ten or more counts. CDR3 region: CASSPSSGGQPSSYNEQFF. DNA of the CDR3: TGTGCCAGCAGTCCCTCTAGCGGGGGGCAACCGAGCTCCTACAATGAGCAGTTCTTC. The gene calls are TRBV12-3 or TRBV12-4 and TRBJ2-1; 11 bases are a match to TRBD2. The length of the CDR3 is 19 residues. V shed 5 bases, J shed 0 bases, and the junction held 12 bases outside the gene matches.

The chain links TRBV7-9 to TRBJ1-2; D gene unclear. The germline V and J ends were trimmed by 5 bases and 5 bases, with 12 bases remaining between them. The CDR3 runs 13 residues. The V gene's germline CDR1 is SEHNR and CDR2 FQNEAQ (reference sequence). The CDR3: CASSVVTAYGYTF. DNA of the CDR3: TGTGCCAGCAGCGTAGTAACAGCGTATGGCTACACCTTC.